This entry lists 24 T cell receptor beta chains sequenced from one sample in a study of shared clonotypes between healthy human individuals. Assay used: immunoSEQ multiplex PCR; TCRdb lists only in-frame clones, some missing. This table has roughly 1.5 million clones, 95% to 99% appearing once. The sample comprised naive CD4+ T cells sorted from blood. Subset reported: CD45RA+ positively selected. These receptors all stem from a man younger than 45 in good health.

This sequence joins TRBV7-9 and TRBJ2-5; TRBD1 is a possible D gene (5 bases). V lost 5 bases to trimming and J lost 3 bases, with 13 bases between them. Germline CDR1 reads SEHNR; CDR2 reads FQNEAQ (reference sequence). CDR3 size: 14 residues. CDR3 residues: CASSPPTVKETQYF. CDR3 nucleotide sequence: TGTGCCAGCAGCCCGCCGACAGTTAAAGAGACCCAGTACTTC.

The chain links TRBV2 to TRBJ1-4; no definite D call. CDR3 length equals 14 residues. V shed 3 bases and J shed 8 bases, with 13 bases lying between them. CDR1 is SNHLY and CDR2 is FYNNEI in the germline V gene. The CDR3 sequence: CASSELTPGEKLFF. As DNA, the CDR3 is TGTGCCAGCAGTGAGCTGACCCCCGGCGAAAAACTGTTTTTT.

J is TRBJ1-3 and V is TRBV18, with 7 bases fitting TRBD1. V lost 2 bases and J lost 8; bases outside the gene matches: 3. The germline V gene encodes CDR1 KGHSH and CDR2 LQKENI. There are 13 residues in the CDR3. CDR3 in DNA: TGTGCCAGCTCACCAGACAGGGAATACACCATATATTTT. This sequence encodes CASSPDREYTIYF.

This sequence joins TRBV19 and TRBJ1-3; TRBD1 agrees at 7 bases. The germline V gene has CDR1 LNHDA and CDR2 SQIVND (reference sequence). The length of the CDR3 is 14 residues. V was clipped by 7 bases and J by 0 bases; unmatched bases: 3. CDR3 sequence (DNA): TGTGCCAGTAACAGGGGCAGCTCTGGAAACACCATATATTTT. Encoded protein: CASNRGSSGNTIYF.

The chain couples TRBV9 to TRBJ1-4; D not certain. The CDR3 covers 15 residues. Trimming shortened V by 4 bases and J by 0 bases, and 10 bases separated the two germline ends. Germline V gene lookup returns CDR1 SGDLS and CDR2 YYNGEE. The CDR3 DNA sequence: TGTGCCAGCAGCTCCACTGAGTCAACTAATGAAAAACTGTTTTTT. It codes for CASSSTESTNEKLFF.

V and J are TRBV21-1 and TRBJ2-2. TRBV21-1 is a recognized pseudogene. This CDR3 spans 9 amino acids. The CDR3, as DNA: TGTGCCAGCCCCGGGGAGCTGTTTTTT. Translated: CASPGELFF.

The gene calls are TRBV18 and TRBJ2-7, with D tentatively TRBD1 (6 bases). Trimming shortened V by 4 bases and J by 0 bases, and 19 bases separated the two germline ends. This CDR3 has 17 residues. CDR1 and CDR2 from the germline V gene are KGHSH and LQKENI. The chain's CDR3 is CASSLLTGQRSSYEQYF. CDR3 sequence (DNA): TGTGCCAGCTCACTTCTTACCGGACAGCGAAGCTCCTACGAGCAGTACTTC.

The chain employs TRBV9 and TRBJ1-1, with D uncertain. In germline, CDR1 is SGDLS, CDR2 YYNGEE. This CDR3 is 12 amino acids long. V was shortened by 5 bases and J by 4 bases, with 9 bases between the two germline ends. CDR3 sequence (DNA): TGTGCCAGCAGGGGGTTGGGCACTGAAGCTTTCTTT. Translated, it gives CASRGLGTEAFF.

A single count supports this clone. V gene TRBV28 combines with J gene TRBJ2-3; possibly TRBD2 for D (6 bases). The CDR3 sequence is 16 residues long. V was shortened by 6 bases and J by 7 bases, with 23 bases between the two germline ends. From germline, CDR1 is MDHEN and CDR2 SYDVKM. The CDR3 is CASSQGTRRLFHTQYF. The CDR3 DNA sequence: TGTGCCAGCAGCCAAGGGACTCGCCGATTATTCCATACGCAGTATTTT.

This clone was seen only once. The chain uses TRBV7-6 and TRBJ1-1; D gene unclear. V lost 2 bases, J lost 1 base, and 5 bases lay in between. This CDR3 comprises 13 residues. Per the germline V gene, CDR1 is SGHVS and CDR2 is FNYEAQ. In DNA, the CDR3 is TGTGCCAGCAGCTTAAAGTGGAACACTGAAGCTTTCTTT. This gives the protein CASSLKWNTEAFF.

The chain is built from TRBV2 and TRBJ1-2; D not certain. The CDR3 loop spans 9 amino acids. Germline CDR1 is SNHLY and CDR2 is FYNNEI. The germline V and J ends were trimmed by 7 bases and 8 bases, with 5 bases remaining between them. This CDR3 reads CASMGGYTF. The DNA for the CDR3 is TGTGCCAGCATGGGCGGCTACACCTTC. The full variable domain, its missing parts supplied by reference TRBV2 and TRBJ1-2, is EPEVTQTPSHQVTQMGQEVILRCVPISNHLYFYWYRQILGQKVEFLVSFYNNEISEKSEIFDDQFSVERPDGSNFTLKIRSTKLEDSAMYFCASMGGYTFGSGTRLTVV.

The CDR3 DNA reads TGCGCCAGCAGCCAAGTTCTCGGGACCGGGGAGCTGTTTTTT. Translated: CASSQVLGTGELFF. This sequence joins TRBV4-3 and TRBJ2-2; no definite D call. Germline values: CDR1 LGHNA, CDR2 YSLEER. The V end lost 1 base, the J end lost 5 bases, and 8 bases lay between the germline ends. This CDR3 is 14 amino acids long.

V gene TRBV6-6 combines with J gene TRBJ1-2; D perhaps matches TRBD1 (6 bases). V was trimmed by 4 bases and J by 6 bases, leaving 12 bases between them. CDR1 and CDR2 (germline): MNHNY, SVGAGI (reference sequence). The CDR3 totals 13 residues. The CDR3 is CASSSWGLDGYTF. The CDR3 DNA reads TGTGCCAGCAGTTCTTGGGGGCTGGATGGCTACACCTTC.

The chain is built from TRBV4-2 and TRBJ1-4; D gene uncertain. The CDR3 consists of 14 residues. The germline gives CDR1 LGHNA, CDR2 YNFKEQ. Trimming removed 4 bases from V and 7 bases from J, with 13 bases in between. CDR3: CASSPPHLGEKLFF. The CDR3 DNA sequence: TGTGCCAGCAGCCCCCCCCATCTCGGTGAAAAACTGTTTTTT.

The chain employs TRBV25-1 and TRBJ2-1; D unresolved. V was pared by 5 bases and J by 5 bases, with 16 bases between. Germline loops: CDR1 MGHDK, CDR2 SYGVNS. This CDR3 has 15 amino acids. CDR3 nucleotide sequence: TGTGCCAGCAGTCCCCGTACTACTTCCGACAATGAGCAGTTCTTC. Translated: CASSPRTTSDNEQFF.

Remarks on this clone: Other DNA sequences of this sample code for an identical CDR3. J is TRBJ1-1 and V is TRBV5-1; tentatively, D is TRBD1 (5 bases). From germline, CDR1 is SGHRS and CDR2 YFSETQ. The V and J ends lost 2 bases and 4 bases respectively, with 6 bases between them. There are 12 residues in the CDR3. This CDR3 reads CASSLGTTEAFF. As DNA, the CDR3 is TGCGCCAGCAGCTTAGGGACCACTGAAGCTTTCTTT.

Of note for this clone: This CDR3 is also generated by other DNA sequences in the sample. The CDR3, as DNA: TGCGCCAGCAGGTCGGGGCAGGGGAACACCGGGGAGCTGTTTTTT. As protein: CASRSGQGNTGELFF. The chain joins TRBV5-1 to TRBJ2-2; either TRBD1 or TRBD2 may fit D (5 bases each). The ends were cut back, 5 bases at V and 1 base at J, with 12 bases in the middle. Looked up from germline, CDR1 is SGHRS and CDR2 is YFSETQ. The CDR3 consists of 15 residues.

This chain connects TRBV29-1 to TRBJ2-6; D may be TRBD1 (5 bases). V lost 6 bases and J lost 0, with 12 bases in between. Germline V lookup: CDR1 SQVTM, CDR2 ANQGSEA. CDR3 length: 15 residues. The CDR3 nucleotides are TGCAGCGTCCAGGGCCAGAGCTCTGGGGCCAACGTCCTGACTTTC. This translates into CSVQGQSSGANVLTF. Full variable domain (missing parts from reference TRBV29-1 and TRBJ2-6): SAVISQKPSRDICQRGTSLTIQCQVDSQVTMMFWYRQQPGQSLTLIATANQGSEATYESGFVIDKFPISRPNLTFSTLTVSNMSPEDSSIYLCSVQGQSSGANVLTFGAGSRLTVL.

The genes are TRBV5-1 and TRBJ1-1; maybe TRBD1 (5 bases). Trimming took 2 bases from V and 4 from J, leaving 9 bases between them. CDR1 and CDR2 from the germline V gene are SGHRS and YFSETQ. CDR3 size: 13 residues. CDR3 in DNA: TGCGCCAGCAGCTTCGGGGGAACCACTGAAGCTTTCTTT. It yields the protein CASSFGGTTEAFF.

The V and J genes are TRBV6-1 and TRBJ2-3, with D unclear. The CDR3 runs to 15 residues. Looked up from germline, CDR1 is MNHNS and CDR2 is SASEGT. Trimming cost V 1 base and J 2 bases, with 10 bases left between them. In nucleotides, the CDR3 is TGTGCCAGCAGTGAAGTGGGCTCGCACACAGATACGCAGTATTTT. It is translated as CASSEVGSHTDTQYF.

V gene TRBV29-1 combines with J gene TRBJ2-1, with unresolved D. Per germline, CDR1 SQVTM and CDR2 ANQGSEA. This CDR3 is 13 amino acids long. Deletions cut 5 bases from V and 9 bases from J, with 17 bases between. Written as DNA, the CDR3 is TGCAGCGTTAACTGGTATGCGGAAGGTGAGCAGTTCTTC. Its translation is CSVNWYAEGEQFF.

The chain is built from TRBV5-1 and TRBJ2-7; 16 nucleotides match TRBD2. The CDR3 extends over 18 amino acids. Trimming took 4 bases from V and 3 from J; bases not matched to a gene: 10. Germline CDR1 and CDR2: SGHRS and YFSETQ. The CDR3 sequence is CASSPLPGLAGGDYEQYF. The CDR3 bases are TGCGCCAGCAGCCCGCTGCCGGGACTAGCGGGAGGGGACTACGAGCAGTACTTC.

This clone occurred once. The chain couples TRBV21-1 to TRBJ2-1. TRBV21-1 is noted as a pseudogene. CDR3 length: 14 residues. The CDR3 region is CASSRQRGVGEQFF. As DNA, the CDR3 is TGTGCCAGCAGCCGTCAGAGGGGAGTAGGTGAGCAGTTCTTC.

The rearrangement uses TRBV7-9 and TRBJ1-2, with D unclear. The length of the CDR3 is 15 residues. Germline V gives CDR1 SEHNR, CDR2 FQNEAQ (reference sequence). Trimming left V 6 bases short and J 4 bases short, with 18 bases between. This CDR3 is CASRPDWGGGYGYTF. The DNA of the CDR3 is TGTGCCAGCAGACCAGACTGGGGAGGAGGCTATGGCTACACCTTC.